The entry that follows covers one TCR beta chain sequence. Antigen specificity is unknown. The CDR3 runs to 15 residues. Germline assignment: CDR1 MNHEY and CDR2 SVGAGI. The V gene lost 0 bases and the J gene lost 0 bases, with 5 bases spanning the gap. Expressed TCRB transcripts got sequenced, as all isolated RNA was reverse transcribed. Method: immunoSEQ multiplex PCR; TCRdb's copy keeps in-frame clones and lacks some. The sample comprises 150,000 to 200,000 clones, just over 8% of which are singletons, and 0.45% to 0.55% rests with the top ten. This entry belongs to a study of beta chain features in type 1 diabetes. Regarding the study as a whole: Significant though moderate, a shortening of TCRB CDR3s appeared in all four CD4+ subsets of Type 1 diabetes patients.

Sequencing was performed on central memory CD4+ T cells from blood. This sequence originates from a woman aged 18-29 years with type 1 diabetes. The genes are TRBV6-5 and TRBJ2-2; no definite D call. As DNA, the CDR3 is TGTGCCAGCAGTTACTCGAGAGCGAACACCGGGGAGCTGTTTTTT. Its translation is CASSYSRANTGELFF.